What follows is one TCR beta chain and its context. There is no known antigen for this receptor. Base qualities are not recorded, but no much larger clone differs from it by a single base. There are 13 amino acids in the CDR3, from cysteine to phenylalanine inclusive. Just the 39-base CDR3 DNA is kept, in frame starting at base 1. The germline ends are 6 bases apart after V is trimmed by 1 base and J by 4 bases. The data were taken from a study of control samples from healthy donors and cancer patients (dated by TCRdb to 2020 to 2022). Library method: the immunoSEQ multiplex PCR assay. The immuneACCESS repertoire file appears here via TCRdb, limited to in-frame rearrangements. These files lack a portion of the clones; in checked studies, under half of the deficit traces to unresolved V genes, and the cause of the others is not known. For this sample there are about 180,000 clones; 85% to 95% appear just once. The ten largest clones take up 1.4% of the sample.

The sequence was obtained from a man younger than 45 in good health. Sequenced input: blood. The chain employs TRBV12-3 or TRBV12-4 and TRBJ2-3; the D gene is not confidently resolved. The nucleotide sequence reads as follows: TGTGCCAGCAGTTTAGGTGGGGCAGATACGCAGTATTTT. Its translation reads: CASSLGGADTQYF.